This T cell receptor beta chain is from a study of blood T cell repertoires in COVID-19 (dated by TCRdb to the early 2020s). Looking at the study overall: Collaborator samples came from the United States, Italy and Spain and covered acute and convalescent phases of COVID-19. The material from the prospective study consisted of cDNA or gDNA derived from T cells, B-cell-depleted T cells, or PBMCs. The dataset comprised deeply sampled blood TCRbeta repertoires from subjects exposed to, actively infected with, or recovered from COVID-19. The repertoires were released in a freely available public database meant as a resource for research on the immune response to SARS-CoV-2. Samples came from the ongoing ImmuneRACE study (first 160 participants) plus 1,254 subjects from 6 global collaborators. A de-identified subject ID, COVID-19 status, age in years and sex were almost always included in the sample metadata. HLA class I and class II types, where available, came from metadata supplied by the sample provider rather than from assay-based typing.

The germline V gene supplies CDR1 MDHEN and CDR2 SYDVKM. The CDR3 sequence holds 13 residues, the cysteine and phenylalanine included. CDR3 DNA only is kept here, 39 bases in frame from base 1. The paper as a whole reports these results and caveats: The quantity of clinical and demographic metadata differed by source and by participant and was supplied without curation.

The immunoSEQ Assay, a bias-controlled multiplex PCR, was used to amplify TCRbeta CDR3 regions from genomic DNA. In the source study's methods: The number of nucleated cells in each sample was estimated from the amplification of reference gene primers within the assay. To quantify the absolute abundance of each unique TCRbeta CDR3 rearrangement, sequence reads were collapsed and filtered. For each sample, productive Simpson clonality was calculated as the square root of Simpson's diversity index over productive rearrangements. Not all clones reach the TCRdb copy of this immuneACCESS table, which keeps in-frame sequences only. Checked studies attribute under half of the gap to unresolved V genes and leave the rest unexplained. V and J calls and clone size are copied from that table; D and trimming were computed from the DNA. Within this sample are roughly 100,000 clones, with over 75% of them counted one time only. The ten largest clones add up to 6.2% of the sample.

Whole blood was collected in K2EDTA tubes by collaborating institutions according to the institutions' own protocols. For TCRbeta analysis, collaborator samples were shipped as frozen whole blood, as isolated PBMCs, or as DNA extracted from either sample type. Concerning this clone: The antigen this receptor binds is unknown. One end of the junction does not line up with germline, which may come from a read error.

The specimen was peripheral blood. The clonotype was recovered from a human donor in a cohort sampled during active COVID-19. This chain joins TRBV28 to TRBJ2-5; the central 12 bases match TRBD2. The nucleotides read TGTGCCAGCAGTTTCCTAGCGGGAGGGCATGGGAACTTC. Translated, this gives CASSFLAGGHGNF.